Each of the 25 T cell receptor beta chains below was sequenced from the same sample in a study of response to subunit inactivated influenza vaccine. TCRdb itself ran the RT-PCR reads through MiXCR, one entry per CDR3 protein. The repertoire holds around 480,000 distinct CDR3 sequences, with 15% to 20% as singletons. The source was CD4+ T cells sorted from PBMCs, collected around 25 months after vaccination. These receptors all come from a man aged 45-69 years who received an inactivated influenza vaccine.

This clonotype was seen repeatedly, ten times or more. The rearrangement uses TRBV6-2 or TRBV6-3 and TRBJ2-7; TRBD2 matches at 9 bases. The CDR3 is 15 amino acids. The ends lost 6 bases at V and 0 bases at J; junction bases unmatched: 6. Germline assignment: CDR1 MNHEY and CDR2 SVGEGT. Here the CDR3 reads CASRRTSESSYEQYF. The CDR3, as DNA: TGTGCCAGCAGAAGGACTAGCGAAAGCTCCTACGAGCAGTACTTC.

This clonotype showed up just a few times. CDR3 in DNA: TGTGCCACCAGCCTAAAGACTGCATACAATGAGCAGTTCTTC. Amino acids: CATSLKTAYNEQFF. The J gene is TRBJ2-1, the V gene TRBV24-1; D unclear. With 7 bases removed from V and 4 bases from J, the gap between germline ends came to 13 bases. Germline CDR1 reads KGHDR; CDR2 reads SFDVKD. The CDR3 length is 14 residues.

This clonotype was detected many times. The chain employs TRBV5-1 and TRBJ2-7, with D perhaps matching TRBD1 or TRBD2 (5 bases each). Per the germline V gene, CDR1 is SGHRS and CDR2 is YFSETQ. V gave up 2 bases and J gave up 5 bases, with 11 bases separating them. This CDR3 has 13 residues. In nucleotides, the CDR3 is TGCGCCAGCAGCTTCGGCCGGGGCAACGAGCAGTACTTC. This translates into CASSFGRGNEQYF. The entire variable domain, with the rest obtained from reference TRBV5-1 and TRBJ2-7, is as follows: KAGVTQTPRYLIKTRGQQVTLSCSPISGHRSVSWYQQTPGQGLQFLFEYFSETQRNKGNFPGRFSGRQFSNSRSEMNVSTLELGDSALYLCASSFGRGNEQYFGPGTRLTVT.

The chain uses TRBV21-1 and TRBJ2-3; the table's D call TRBD2 went unverified against the DNA. TRBV21-1 is a pseudogene locus. The CDR3 contains 17 residues. This CDR3 reads CASSIQFPSRGTDTQYF. CDR3 bases: TGTGCCAGCAGCATACAGTTCCCTAGCCGGGGCACAGATACGCAGTATTTT.

The genes are TRBV12-3 or TRBV12-4 and TRBJ1-2; the match to TRBD1 covers 8 bases. The CDR3 has 13 amino acids. Unmatched junction bases numbered 6, after V lost 10 bases and J lost 2 bases. The CDR3 protein is CATAGGRNYGYTF. Written as DNA, the CDR3 is TGTGCCACCGCAGGGGGCAGGAACTATGGCTACACCTTC.

This clonotype has a handful of counts. The chain carries TRBV2 and TRBJ2-1; TRBD2 aligns across 12 bases. This CDR3 is built from 17 residues. Per germline, CDR1 SNHLY and CDR2 FYNNEI. With V trimmed by 4 bases and J by 4 bases, 8 bases remained unmatched. The CDR3 spells CASSVRGLAGSYNEQFF. CDR3 bases: TGTGCCAGCAGTGTACGTGGACTAGCGGGATCTTACAATGAGCAGTTCTTC. The whole variable domain, filled in from reference TRBV2 and TRBJ2-1, reads EPEVTQTPSHQVTQMGQEVILRCVPISNHLYFYWYRQILGQKVEFLVSFYNNEISEKSEIFDDQFSVERPDGSNFTLKIRSTKLEDSAMYFCASSVRGLAGSYNEQFFGPGTRLTVL.

This chain links TRBV20-1 with TRBJ2-1; no clear D gene. The germline V gene has CDR1 DFQATT and CDR2 SNEGSKA (reference sequence). The CDR3 is made up of 13 amino acids. Between the trimmed V and J ends, which lost 6 bases and 5 bases, there was a span of 14 bases. The CDR3 DNA reads as TGCAGTGCCTCCGACCCGAACCACAATGAGCAGTTCTTC. Its translation is CSASDPNHNEQFF.

This clonotype occurred a few times. The genes are TRBV10-3 and TRBJ1-4; D is perhaps TRBD1 (5 bases). Germline assignment: CDR1 ENHRY and CDR2 SYGVKD. V dropped 2 bases and J dropped 10 bases, with 11 bases sitting between them. The CDR3 spans 13 residues. For the CDR3, the DNA is TGTGCCATCAGTGAGGGAGGGACGAGAAAACTGTTTTTT. It translates to CAISEGGTRKLFF.

This chain connects TRBV5-1 to TRBJ2-6, with no clear D. V was clipped by 4 bases and J by 0 bases, with 8 bases between them. The CDR3 covers 15 residues. Looked up from germline, CDR1 is SGHRS and CDR2 is YFSETQ. The CDR3 loop is CASSPDVSGANVLTF. The DNA for the CDR3 is TGCGCCAGCAGCCCGGACGTCTCTGGGGCCAACGTCCTGACTTTC.

This clonotype was recorded many times. The genes are TRBV29-1 and TRBJ2-1; D remains unclear. V was pared by 5 bases and J by 6 bases, with 8 bases between. CDR1 is SQVTM and CDR2 is ANQGSEA in the germline V gene. This CDR3 spans 11 amino acids. CDR3 bases: TGCAGCGTTACGCGGCTCAATGAGCAGTTCTTC. The encoded protein is CSVTRLNEQFF.

This clonotype was observed at least ten times. The V and J genes are TRBV12-3 or TRBV12-4 and TRBJ2-1, with 14 bases aligning to TRBD2. Unmatched junction bases numbered 9, after V lost 6 bases and J lost 8 bases. The CDR3 runs 16 residues. The CDR3 sequence is CASRRLAGGSLDEQFF. For the CDR3, the DNA is TGTGCCAGCAGGCGACTAGCGGGGGGGAGTCTAGATGAGCAGTTCTTC.

The chain carries TRBV6-2 or TRBV6-3 and TRBJ1-4, with unresolved D. Germline values: CDR1 MNHEY, CDR2 SVGEGT. The CDR3 sequence is 16 residues long. Trimming left V 5 bases short and J 3 bases short, with 16 bases between. The CDR3 DNA sequence: TGTGCCAGCAGTCCTTCACCCGGACGGGCTAATGAAAAACTGTTTTTT. It translates to CASSPSPGRANEKLFF.

The CDR3: CSTSSGVLTDTQYF. The CDR3 nucleotides are TGCAGCACGTCATCGGGGGTCCTCACAGATACGCAGTATTTT. The chain employs TRBV29-1 and TRBJ2-3; a possible D gene is TRBD2 (6 bases). CDR1 is SQVTM, CDR2 ANQGSEA, per germline. The CDR3 is 14 residues long. The ends were cut back, 8 bases at V and 2 bases at J, with 17 bases in the middle.

This clonotype has more than one count but fewer than ten. The chain uses TRBV6-1 and TRBJ1-3, with TRBD1 identical over 8 bases. The CDR3 is 15 residues long. V was pared by 3 bases and J by 4 bases, with 5 bases of the junction left unmatched. Germline V gene data show CDR1 as MNHNS and CDR2 as SASEGT. CDR3 nucleotide sequence: TGTGCCAGCAGTGAGGACAGGGAGTACGGAAACACCATATATTTT. Amino acid sequence: CASSEDREYGNTIYF.

This clonotype showed up just a few times. V and J are TRBV20-1 and TRBJ1-5; TRBD1 is a possible D gene (6 bases). This CDR3 contains 14 residues. Germline V lookup: CDR1 DFQATT, CDR2 SNEGSKA (reference sequence). Trimming removed 4 bases from V and 3 bases from J, with 13 bases in between. CDR3 region: CSATRDTTNQPQHF. Here the CDR3 DNA reads TGCAGTGCTACCCGGGACACCACCAATCAGCCCCAGCATTTT.

V usage is TRBV19 and J usage is TRBJ2-5; TRBD2 matches 10 bases. Germline CDR1 reads LNHDA; CDR2 reads SQIVND (reference sequence). This CDR3 contains 14 residues. V dropped 3 bases and J dropped 5; count of bases not matched to a gene: 3. In nucleotides, the CDR3 is TGTGCCAGTAGTATCAGCGGGAGGGCCGAGACCCAGTACTTC. Protein product: CASSISGRAETQYF. Looking up the rest from reference TRBV19 and TRBJ2-5 gives the full variable domain: DGGITQSPKYLFRKEGQNVTLSCEQNLNHDAMYWYRQDPGQGLRLIYYSQIVNDFQKGDIAEGYSVSREKKESFPLTVTSAQKNPTAFYLCASSISGRAETQYFGPGTRLLVL.

A word on this clonotype: A much larger clonotype is one base distant, so this may be a read error. The chain recombines TRBV7-8 with TRBJ2-3; tentative D call: TRBD1 (5 bases). Germline CDR1 reads SGHVS; CDR2 reads FQNEAQ. The CDR3 spans 11 residues. Trimming shortened V by 6 bases and J by 5 bases, and 6 bases separated the two germline ends. In DNA form, the CDR3 reads TGTGCCAGCAGAGGGGTAGATACGCAGTATTTT. This sequence encodes CASRGVDTQYF.

The DNA for the CDR3 is TGCAGTGCAGCCAGGGGCTACAATGAGCAGTTCTTC. This gives the protein CSAARGYNEQFF. This chain uses TRBV20-1 with TRBJ2-1; tentative D call: TRBD1 (6 bases). The CDR3 sequence is 12 residues long. Trimming shortened V by 6 bases and J by 3 bases, and 9 bases separated the two germline ends. Looked up from germline, CDR1 is DFQATT and CDR2 is SNEGSKA (reference sequence).

This clonotype was seen at least ten times. CDR3 DNA sequence: TGTGCCAGCAGTCGCGGGAGACCAGAGACCCAGTACTTC. This sequence encodes CASSRGRPETQYF. The chain couples TRBV4-2 to TRBJ2-5; 7 nucleotides align to TRBD2. Germline V lookup: CDR1 LGHNA, CDR2 YNFKEQ. J lost 4 bases, V lost 6 bases, and 5 bases had no gene match. CDR3 length: 13 amino acids.

This clonotype was seen a few times. The chain combines TRBV7-2 with TRBJ2-3, with 10 positions matching TRBD2. The germline CDR1 and CDR2 sequences are SGHTA and FQGNSA. The CDR3 extends over 14 amino acids. V dropped 2 bases and J dropped 8; count of bases not matched to a gene: 4. The CDR3 sequence: CASSLSGRVATQYF. DNA for the CDR3: TGTGCCAGCAGCTTAAGCGGGAGGGTGGCTACGCAGTATTTT.

This clonotype was counted a few times. This chain uses TRBV6-2 or TRBV6-3 with TRBJ2-6; tentatively, D is TRBD2 (5 bases). This CDR3 has 16 amino acids. V lost 5 bases to trimming and J lost 2 bases, with 13 bases between them. Germline-derived CDR1 and CDR2 are MNHEY and SVGEGT. CDR3 coding DNA: TGTGCCAGCAGTGGCCCGAGGGTTACTGGGGCCAACGTCCTGACTTTC. Translation gives CASSGPRVTGANVLTF.

V is TRBV3-1 and J is TRBJ2-7; tentatively, D is TRBD2 (5 bases). This CDR3 has 14 residues. V shed 5 bases and J shed 3 bases, with 14 bases lying between them. The germline gives CDR1 LGHDT, CDR2 YNNKEL (reference sequence). CDR3 sequence: CASSSTGKSYEQYF. For the CDR3, the DNA is TGTGCCAGCAGCTCCACCGGGAAGAGCTACGAGCAGTACTTC.

This sequence joins TRBV28 and TRBJ1-1, with D unresolved. Germline assignment: CDR1 MDHEN and CDR2 SYDVKM. This CDR3 contains 13 residues. The ends were cut back, 2 bases at V and 6 bases at J, with 10 bases in the middle. This chain's CDR3 is CASSLGRLAEAFF. Here the CDR3 DNA reads TGTGCCAGCAGTTTAGGCAGACTCGCTGAAGCTTTCTTT.

The V and J genes are TRBV5-4 and TRBJ2-7; 7 nucleotides line up with TRBD1. This CDR3 comprises 13 residues. Trimming at V came to 4 bases and at J to 1 base, leaving 2 bases not matched to a gene. Germline assignment: CDR1 SGHNT and CDR2 YYREEE (reference sequence). CDR3: CASSEDRSYEQYF. DNA for the CDR3: TGTGCCAGCAGCGAGGACAGGTCCTACGAGCAGTACTTC.

This clonotype was counted a few times. V gene TRBV20-1 combines with J gene TRBJ2-7, with 11 bases aligning to TRBD1. The CDR3 extends over 15 amino acids. V was clipped by 2 bases and J by 2 bases; unmatched bases: 5. CDR1 is DFQATT and CDR2 is SNEGSKA in the germline V gene (reference sequence). CDR3 in DNA: TGCAGTGCTAGACTTCCGGGACAGGGGGCCTACGAGCAGTACTTC. Translating gives CSARLPGQGAYEQYF.